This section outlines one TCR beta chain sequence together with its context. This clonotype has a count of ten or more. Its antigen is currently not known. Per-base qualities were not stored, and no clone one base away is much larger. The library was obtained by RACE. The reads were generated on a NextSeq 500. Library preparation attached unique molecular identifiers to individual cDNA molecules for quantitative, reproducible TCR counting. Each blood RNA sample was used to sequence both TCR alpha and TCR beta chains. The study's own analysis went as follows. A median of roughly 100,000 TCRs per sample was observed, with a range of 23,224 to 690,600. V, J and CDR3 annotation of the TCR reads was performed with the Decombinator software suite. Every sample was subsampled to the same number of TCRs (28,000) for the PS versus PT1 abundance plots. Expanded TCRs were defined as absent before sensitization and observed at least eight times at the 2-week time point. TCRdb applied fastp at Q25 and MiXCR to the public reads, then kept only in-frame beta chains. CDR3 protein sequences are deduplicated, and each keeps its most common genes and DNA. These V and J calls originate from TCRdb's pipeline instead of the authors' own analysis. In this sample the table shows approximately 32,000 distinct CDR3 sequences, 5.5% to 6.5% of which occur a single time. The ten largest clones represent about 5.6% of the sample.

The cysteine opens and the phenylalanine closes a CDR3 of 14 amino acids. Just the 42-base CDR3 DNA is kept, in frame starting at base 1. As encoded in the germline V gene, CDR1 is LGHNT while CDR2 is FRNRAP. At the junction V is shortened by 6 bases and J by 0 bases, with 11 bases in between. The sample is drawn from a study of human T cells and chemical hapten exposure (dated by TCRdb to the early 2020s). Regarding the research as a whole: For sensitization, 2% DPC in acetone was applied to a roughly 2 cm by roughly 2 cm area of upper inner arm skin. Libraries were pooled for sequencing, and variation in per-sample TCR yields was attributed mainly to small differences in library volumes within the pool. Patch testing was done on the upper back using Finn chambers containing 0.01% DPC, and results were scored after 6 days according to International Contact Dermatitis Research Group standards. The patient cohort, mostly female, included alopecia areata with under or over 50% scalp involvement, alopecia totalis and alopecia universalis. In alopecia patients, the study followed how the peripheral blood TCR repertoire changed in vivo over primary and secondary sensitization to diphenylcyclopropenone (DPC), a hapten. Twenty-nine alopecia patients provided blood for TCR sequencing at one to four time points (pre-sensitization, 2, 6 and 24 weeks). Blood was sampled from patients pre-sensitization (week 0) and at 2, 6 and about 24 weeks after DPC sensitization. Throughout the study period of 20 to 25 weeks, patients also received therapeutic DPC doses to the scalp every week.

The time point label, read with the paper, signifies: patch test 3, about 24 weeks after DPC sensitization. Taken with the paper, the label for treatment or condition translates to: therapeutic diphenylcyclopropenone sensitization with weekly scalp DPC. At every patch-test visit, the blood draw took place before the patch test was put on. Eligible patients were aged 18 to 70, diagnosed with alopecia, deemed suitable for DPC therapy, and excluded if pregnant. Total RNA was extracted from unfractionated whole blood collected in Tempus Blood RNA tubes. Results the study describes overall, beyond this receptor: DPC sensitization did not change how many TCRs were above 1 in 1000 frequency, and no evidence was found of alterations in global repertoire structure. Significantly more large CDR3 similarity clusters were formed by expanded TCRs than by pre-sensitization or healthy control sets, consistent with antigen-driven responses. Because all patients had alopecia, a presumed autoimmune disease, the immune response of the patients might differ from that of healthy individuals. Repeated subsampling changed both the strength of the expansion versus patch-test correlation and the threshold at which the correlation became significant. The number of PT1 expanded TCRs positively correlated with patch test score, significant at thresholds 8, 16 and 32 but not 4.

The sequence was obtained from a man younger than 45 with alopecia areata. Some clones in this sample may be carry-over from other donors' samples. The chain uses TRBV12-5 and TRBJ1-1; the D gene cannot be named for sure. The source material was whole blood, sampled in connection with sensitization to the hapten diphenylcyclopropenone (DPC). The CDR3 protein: CASGPHGVNTEAFF. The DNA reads TGTGCTAGTGGCCCCCACGGGGTGAACACTGAAGCTTTCTTT.